This entry lists 30 T cell receptor beta chains sequenced from one sample in a study of PD-1 blockade in classical Hodgkin lymphoma. Here immunoSEQ multiplex PCR was the method, and the copy in TCRdb shows in-frame clones only, minus some. The sample lists 98,000 or so clones, 80% to 90% occurring once. Brentuximab vedotin exposure varied, and every patient relapsed after autologous stem cell transplantation. Sequenced material: peripheral blood mononuclear cells (PBMCs), taken before the second cycle of nivolumab. These receptors came from a human donor with classical Hodgkin lymphoma.

CDR3 residues: CASSPQAFF. Here the CDR3 DNA reads TGTGCCAGCAGCCCTCAAGCTTTCTTT. This chain connects TRBV7-2 to TRBJ1-1; D remains unclear. Germline V gives CDR1 SGHTA, CDR2 FQGNSA. Trimming stripped 5 bases from V and 9 bases from J, with 4 bases between. The CDR3 contains 9 residues. Supplemented by reference TRBV7-2 and TRBJ1-1, the full variable domain reads GAGVSQSPSNKVTEKGKDVELRCDPISGHTALYWYRQSLGQGLEFLIYFQGNSAPDKSGLPSDRFSAERTGGSVSTLTIQRTQQEDSAVYLCASSPQAFFGQGTRLTVV.

This clone was seen once. The chain uses TRBV7-2 and TRBJ2-5; D is unclear. The CDR3 is 14 residues long. Germline values: CDR1 SGHTA, CDR2 FQGNSA. The V and J ends lost 1 base and 1 base respectively, with 7 bases between them. In DNA, the CDR3 is TGTGCCAGCAGCTTAGACTGGGGCCAAGAGACCCAGTACTTC. Its translation: CASSLDWGQETQYF.

The rearrangement joins TRBV11-2 to TRBJ2-1; 8 bases line up with TRBD2. In germline, CDR1 is SGHAT, CDR2 FQNNGV. The CDR3 has 15 amino acids. V dropped 1 base and J dropped 4; count of bases not matched to a gene: 3. The CDR3: CASSLGASGYNEQFF. CDR3 DNA: TGTGCCAGCAGCTTAGGAGCTAGCGGGTACAATGAGCAGTTCTTC.

J is TRBJ2-3 and V is TRBV5-1, with D possibly matching TRBD1 (5 bases). Deletions cut 0 bases from V and 0 bases from J, with 8 bases between. This CDR3 comprises 15 residues. Germline V CDR1 and CDR2: SGHRS, YFSETQ. The CDR3: CASSLVQGSTDTQYF. The CDR3 DNA reads TGCGCCAGCAGCTTGGTCCAGGGAAGCACAGATACGCAGTATTTT.

The rearrangement links TRBV6-5 to TRBJ2-7; 8 nucleotides agree with TRBD2. The CDR3 runs 12 residues. Germline-derived CDR1 and CDR2 are MNHEY and SVGAGI. V lost 4 bases and J lost 7; bases outside the gene matches: 3. CDR3 residues: CASSSGLAEQYF. The CDR3 region has the DNA TGTGCCAGCAGTTCCGGACTAGCAGAGCAGTACTTC.

V is TRBV4-1 and J is TRBJ1-3; 8 bases match TRBD1. Germline CDR1 reads MGHRA; CDR2 reads YSYEKL. CDR3 size: 16 residues. The junction had 6 bases not matched to a gene; V was cut back by 2 bases and J by 3 bases. In DNA form, the CDR3 reads TGCGCCAGCAGCCAACTGGACAGGGCTAATGGAAACACCATATATTTT. It translates to CASSQLDRANGNTIYF.

The rearrangement joins TRBV29-1 to TRBJ1-5; TRBD1 agrees at 8 bases. This CDR3 is built from 14 residues. Germline loops: CDR1 SQVTM, CDR2 ANQGSEA. The V segment lost 4 bases and the J segment 4 bases; nucleotides outside the gene matches: 6. CDR3 sequence: CSVGVGTGNQPQHF. CDR3 bases: TGCAGCGTTGGCGTCGGGACAGGTAATCAGCCCCAGCATTTT. The entire variable domain, with the rest obtained from reference TRBV29-1 and TRBJ1-5, is as follows: SAVISQKPSRDICQRGTSLTIQCQVDSQVTMMFWYRQQPGQSLTLIATANQGSEATYESGFVIDKFPISRPNLTFSTLTVSNMSPEDSSIYLCSVGVGTGNQPQHFGDGTRLSIL.

The V gene is TRBV6-6, the J gene TRBJ2-2, with 8 bases matching TRBD1. The germline CDR1 and CDR2 sequences are MNHNY and SVGAGI (reference sequence). CDR3 length: 16 amino acids. Trimming removed 5 bases from V and 4 bases from J; junction bases left unmatched: 9. DNA of the CDR3: TGTGCCAGCAGTCCATTCCAGGGGGCGGGCACCGGGGAGCTGTTTTTT. Its protein product is CASSPFQGAGTGELFF.

The rearrangement links TRBV5-1 to TRBJ2-7, with TRBD2 identical over 12 bases. The CDR3 covers 14 residues. With 7 bases clipped from V and 4 bases from J, the junction kept 6 bases outside the gene matches. Per the germline V gene, CDR1 is SGHRS and CDR2 is YFSETQ. CDR3 sequence (DNA): TGCGCCAGCCGTCTAGCGGGAGGGCCGTACGAGCAGTACTTC. Encoded protein: CASRLAGGPYEQYF.

The rearrangement uses TRBV25-1 and TRBJ2-3; 7 bases are shared with TRBD2. CDR1 and CDR2 (germline): MGHDK, SYGVNS. This CDR3 has 16 residues. Trimming took 1 base from V and 3 from J; bases not matched to a gene: 7. The CDR3 is CASSEWAAGATDTQYF. DNA of the CDR3: TGTGCCAGCAGTGAATGGGCGGCGGGAGCAACAGATACGCAGTATTTT.

This chain joins TRBV4-3 and TRBJ2-3; 14 bases line up with TRBD2. This CDR3 is built from 16 residues. The junction had 2 bases not matched to a gene; V was cut back by 2 bases and J by 4 bases. CDR1 LGHNA and CDR2 YSLEER come from the germline V gene. CDR3: CASSQPGLAGADTQYF. CDR3 DNA: TGCGCCAGCAGCCAACCGGGACTAGCGGGAGCAGATACGCAGTATTTT.

The rearrangement links TRBV28 to TRBJ1-5, with no clear D. V lost 3 bases, J lost 8 bases, and 2 bases lay in between. The germline V gene encodes CDR1 MDHEN and CDR2 SYDVKM. The CDR3 consists of 10 residues. The chain's CDR3 is CASSFKPQHF. The CDR3 DNA sequence: TGTGCCAGCAGTTTTAAGCCCCAGCATTTT.

The V call is TRBV30, the J call TRBJ2-7; 9 bases align to TRBD1. CDR3 size: 14 residues. Germline CDR1 reads GTSNPN; CDR2 reads SVGIG (reference sequence). The V gene end was trimmed by 3 bases and the J gene end by 5 bases; junction bases not matched to a gene: 8. CDR3 region: CAWSWGQGPHEQYF. In DNA form, the CDR3 reads TGTGCCTGGAGCTGGGGACAGGGACCCCACGAGCAGTACTTC.

The chain recombines TRBV6-1 with TRBJ2-4; 8 bases are shared with TRBD2. CDR1 and CDR2 (germline): MNHNS, SASEGT. With V trimmed by 6 bases and J by 1 base, 5 bases remained unmatched. This CDR3 is built from 15 residues. CDR3 amino acids: CASSLSGSAKNIQYF. The CDR3 coding sequence is TGTGCCAGCAGCCTCAGCGGGAGTGCCAAAAACATTCAGTACTTC.

The chain combines TRBV6-1 with TRBJ2-7; D is unresolved. This CDR3 region has 13 residues. V shed 2 bases and J shed 0 bases, with 5 bases lying between them. Germline-derived CDR1 and CDR2 are MNHNS and SASEGT. CDR3 protein: CASSESASYEQYF. The CDR3 DNA follows: TGTGCCAGCAGTGAATCCGCCTCCTACGAGCAGTACTTC.

CDR3 DNA: TGTGCCAGCAGCACACCGGGCCCCGGTTGGTACTTC. It encodes CASSTPGPGWYF. The chain is built from TRBV5-5 and TRBJ2-7; D not resolved. The CDR3 is made up of 12 amino acids. Trimming shortened V by 4 bases and J by 12 bases, and 17 bases separated the two germline ends. The V gene's germline CDR1 is SGHKS and CDR2 YYEKEE (reference sequence).

This clone was seen once. This chain connects TRBV19 to TRBJ1-2; TRBD1 aligns across 12 bases. The length of the CDR3 is 16 residues. V dropped 7 bases and J dropped 4; count of bases not matched to a gene: 10. Germline V lookup: CDR1 LNHDA, CDR2 SQIVND (reference sequence). In nucleotides, the CDR3 is TGTGCCAGTACCCCCCCGGGACAGGGGGCCGTCTATGGCTACACCTTC. Residues: CASTPPGQGAVYGYTF. Looking up the rest from reference TRBV19 and TRBJ1-2 gives the full variable domain: DGGITQSPKYLFRKEGQNVTLSCEQNLNHDAMYWYRQDPGQGLRLIYYSQIVNDFQKGDIAEGYSVSREKKESFPLTVTSAQKNPTAFYLCASTPPGQGAVYGYTFGSGTRLTVV.

The V gene is TRBV2, the J gene TRBJ1-1; D remains unclear. Looked up from germline, CDR1 is SNHLY and CDR2 is FYNNEI. CDR3 size: 14 residues. V was cut by 6 bases and J by 6 bases, with 17 bases left in between. DNA for the CDR3: TGTGCCAGCAGAGACCAACGGACCGTGGCTGAAGCTTTCTTT. It yields the protein CASRDQRTVAEAFF.

This clone came up once. V usage is TRBV5-8 and J usage is TRBJ2-7; 8 bases match TRBD1. The V and J ends lost 4 bases and 2 bases, in that order; junction bases with no gene match: 5. The CDR3 consists of 14 residues. The germline V gene has CDR1 SGHTS and CDR2 YDEGEE. CDR3: CASSLDRATYEQYF. CDR3 bases: TGTGCCAGCAGCCTGGACAGGGCGACCTACGAGCAGTACTTC.

Comments on this clone: The sample contains more than one DNA sequence encoding this CDR3. The rearrangement links TRBV6-6 to TRBJ2-7, with D tentatively TRBD2 (5 bases). Germline CDR1 is MNHNY and CDR2 is SVGAGI (reference sequence). The CDR3 covers 13 residues. The germline V and J ends were trimmed by 2 bases and 4 bases, with 9 bases remaining between them. This CDR3 reads CASSYRTGYEQYF. The CDR3 DNA is TGTGCCAGCAGTTACCGGACGGGGTACGAGCAGTACTTC.

The chain employs TRBV28 and TRBJ1-2, with 9 nucleotides matching TRBD1. Trimming took 5 bases from V and 4 from J; bases not matched to a gene: 5. The CDR3 contains 14 residues. CDR1 is MDHEN and CDR2 is SYDVKM in the germline V gene. This CDR3 is CASSPGQGPYGYTF. In DNA form, the CDR3 reads TGTGCCAGCAGTCCGGGACAGGGCCCCTATGGCTACACCTTC.

The chain joins TRBV10-1 to TRBJ2-7; D gene unclear. Germline CDR1 is WNHNN and CDR2 is SYGVQD (reference sequence). The CDR3 covers 13 residues. The ends were cut back, 2 bases at V and 3 bases at J, with 8 bases in the middle. The CDR3 is CASSEASGYEQYF. The CDR3 DNA sequence: TGCGCCAGCAGTGAGGCGTCCGGCTACGAGCAGTACTTC.

This clone was counted once. The rearrangement uses TRBV5-4 and TRBJ2-5, with 9 bases that match TRBD2. V was pared by 2 bases and J by 3 bases, with 2 bases of the junction left unmatched. This CDR3 is built from 14 residues. Germline CDR1 reads SGHNT; CDR2 reads YYREEE (reference sequence). CDR3 bases: TGTGCCAGCAGCTTTTTAGCGGGGGAAGAGACCCAGTACTTC. It yields the protein CASSFLAGEETQYF.

The chain has TRBV2 and TRBJ2-7, with D perhaps matching TRBD1 (5 bases). Trimming pared 1 base from V and 4 bases from J, leaving 8 bases between. The CDR3 contains 13 residues. Germline V lookup: CDR1 SNHLY, CDR2 FYNNEI. The CDR3 is CASSEGGAYEQYF. The DNA for the CDR3 is TGTGCCAGCAGTGAAGGGGGCGCGTACGAGCAGTACTTC.

This chain uses TRBV30 with TRBJ2-1; tentatively, D is TRBD2 (6 bases). Germline values: CDR1 GTSNPN, CDR2 SVGIG (reference sequence). The CDR3 is 12 amino acids. V lost 3 bases and J 10 bases, leaving 13 bases between the germline ends. CDR3 protein: CAWRREFREQFF. In DNA form, the CDR3 reads TGTGCCTGGAGACGGGAGTTCCGCGAGCAGTTCTTC.

The chain is built from TRBV5-6 and TRBJ2-7; 13 bases agree with TRBD2. Germline CDR1 SGHDT, CDR2 YYEEEE. Trimming took 5 bases from V and 3 from J; bases not matched to a gene: 8. The CDR3 is 16 amino acids. In nucleotides, the CDR3 is TGTGCCAGCAGGGATCGACTAGCGGGAGGCCTCTACGAGCAGTACTTC. This translates into CASRDRLAGGLYEQYF. Using reference TRBV5-6 and TRBJ2-7 for the parts outside the CDR3, the full variable domain is DAGVTQSPTHLIKTRGQQVTLRCSPKSGHDTVSWYQQALGQGPQFIFQYYEEEERQRGNFPDRFSGHQFPNYSSELNVNALLLGDSALYLCASRDRLAGGLYEQYFGPGTRLTVT.

The V gene is TRBV18, the J gene TRBJ2-5; tentatively, D is TRBD1 (6 bases). Trimming removed 4 bases from V and 1 base from J, with 25 bases in between. CDR3 size: 19 residues. Looked up from germline, CDR1 is KGHSH and CDR2 is LQKENI. CDR3 sequence (DNA): TGTGCCAGCTCACTTACCCCCGGACAGTTGACTTTGTTCCAAGAGACCCAGTACTTC. Its translation: CASSLTPGQLTLFQETQYF.

The sample holds a few counts of this clone. The gene calls are TRBV27 and TRBJ1-1; 8 bases are shared with TRBD1. The V and J ends lost 4 bases and 3 bases, in that order; junction bases with no gene match: 1. Germline V gives CDR1 MNHEY, CDR2 SMNVEV (reference sequence). The CDR3 loop spans 13 amino acids. The CDR3 reads CASSSTGDTEAFF. The CDR3 region has the DNA TGTGCCAGCAGTTCGACAGGGGACACTGAAGCTTTCTTT.

The chain has TRBV19 and TRBJ2-7, with a tentative D call TRBD1 (6 bases). Per the germline V gene, CDR1 is LNHDA and CDR2 is SQIVND (reference sequence). The CDR3 extends over 13 amino acids. Deletions cut 1 base from V and 7 bases from J, with 11 bases between. The CDR3 nucleotides read TGTGCCAGTAGTATAGGGGGGCGAAGTGAGCAGTACTTC. This gives the protein CASSIGGRSEQYF.

V gene TRBV4-1 combines with J gene TRBJ2-3; a possible D gene is TRBD1 (5 bases). Trimming took off 2 bases at V and 2 bases at J, with 17 bases between the two ends. Looked up from germline, CDR1 is MGHRA and CDR2 is YSYEKL. This CDR3 comprises 17 residues. The CDR3 sequence is CASSQNPAGKVTDTQYF. CDR3 sequence (DNA): TGCGCCAGCAGCCAAAACCCGGCAGGGAAGGTCACAGATACGCAGTATTTT.